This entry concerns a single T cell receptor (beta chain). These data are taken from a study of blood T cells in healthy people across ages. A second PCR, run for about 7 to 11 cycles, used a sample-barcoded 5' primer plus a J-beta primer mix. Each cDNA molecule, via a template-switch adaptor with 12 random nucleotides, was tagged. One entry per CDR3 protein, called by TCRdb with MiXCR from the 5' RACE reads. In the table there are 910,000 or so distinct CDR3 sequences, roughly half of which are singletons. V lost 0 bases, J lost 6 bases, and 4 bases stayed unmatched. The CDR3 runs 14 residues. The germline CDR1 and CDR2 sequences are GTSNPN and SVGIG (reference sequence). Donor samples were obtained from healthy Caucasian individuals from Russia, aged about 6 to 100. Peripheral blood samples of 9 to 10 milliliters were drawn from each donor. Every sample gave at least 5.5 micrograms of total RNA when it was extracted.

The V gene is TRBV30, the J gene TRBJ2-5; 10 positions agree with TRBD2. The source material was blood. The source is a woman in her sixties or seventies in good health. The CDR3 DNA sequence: TGTGCCTGGAGTGTAGCGGGAGGGGTGAAGACCCAGTACTTC. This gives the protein CAWSVAGGVKTQYF.